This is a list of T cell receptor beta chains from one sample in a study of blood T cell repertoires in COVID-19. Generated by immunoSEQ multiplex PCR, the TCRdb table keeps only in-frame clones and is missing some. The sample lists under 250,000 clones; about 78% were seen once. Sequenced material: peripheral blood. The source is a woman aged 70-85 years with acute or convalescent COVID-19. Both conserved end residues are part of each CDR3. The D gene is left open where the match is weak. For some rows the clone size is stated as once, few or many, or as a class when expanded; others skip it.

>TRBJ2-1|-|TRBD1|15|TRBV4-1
CASSQPGQGYNEQFF
TGCGCCAGCAGCCAACCGGGACAGGGCTACAATGAGCAGTTCTTC
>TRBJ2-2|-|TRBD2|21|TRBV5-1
CASSFLPTSGAIYANTGELFF
TGCGCCAGCAGCTTCCTCCCGACTAGCGGGGCGATCTACGCGAACACCGGGGAGCTGTTTTTT
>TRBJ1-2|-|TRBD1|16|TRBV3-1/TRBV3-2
CASSQSRQGKNYGYTF
TGTGCCAGCAGCCAATCTCGACAGGGTAAGAACTATGGCTACACCTTC
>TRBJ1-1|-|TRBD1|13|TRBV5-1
CASSSGQGNEAFF
TGCGCCAGCAGCTCCGGACAGGGGAACGAAGCTTTCTTT
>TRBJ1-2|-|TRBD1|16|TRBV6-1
CASSEALRDRGYGYTF
TGTGCCAGCAGTGAAGCGCTTAGGGACAGGGGCTATGGCTACACCTTC
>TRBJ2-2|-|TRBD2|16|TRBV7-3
CASSPLAGGVSGELFF
TGTGCCAGCAGCCCACTAGCGGGGGGAGTCTCAGGGGAGCTGTTTTTT
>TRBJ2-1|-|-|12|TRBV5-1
CASRPSEGEQFF
TGCGCCAGCCGACCCTCGGAGGGTGAGCAGTTCTTC
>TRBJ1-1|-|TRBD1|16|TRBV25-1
CASSLDWGQGRTEAFF
TGTGCCAGCAGCTTGGATTGGGGACAGGGAAGAACTGAAGCTTTCTTT
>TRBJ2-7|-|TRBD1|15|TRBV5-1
CASSSTGGGSYEQYF
TGCGCCAGCAGCTCGACAGGGGGGGGTTCCTACGAGCAGTACTTC
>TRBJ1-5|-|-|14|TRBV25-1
CASSEPQGNQPQHF
TGTGCCAGCAGTGAACCCCAGGGGAATCAGCCCCAGCATTTT
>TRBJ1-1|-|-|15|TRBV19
CASSQRGGQGTEAFF
TGTGCCAGTAGCCAAAGGGGGGGGCAAGGTACTGAAGCTTTCTTT
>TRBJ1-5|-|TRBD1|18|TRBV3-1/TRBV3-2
CASSQDEGQGHSNQPQHF
TGTGCCAGCAGCCAAGATGAGGGACAGGGTCATAGCAATCAGCCCCAGCATTTT
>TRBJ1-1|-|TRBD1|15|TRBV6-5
CASSDRGRRNTEAFF
TGTGCCAGCAGCGACAGGGGAAGGAGGAACACTGAAGCTTTCTTT
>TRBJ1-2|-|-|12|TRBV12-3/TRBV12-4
CASSSNNYGYTF
TGTGCCAGCAGTTCCAATAACTATGGCTACACCTTC
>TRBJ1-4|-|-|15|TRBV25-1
CASSEGRGTNEKLFF
TGTGCCAGCAGTGAAGGCAGGGGAACTAATGAAAAACTGTTTTTT
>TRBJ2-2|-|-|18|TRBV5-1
CASSLVRRRQGGTGELFF
TGCGCCAGCAGCTTGGTTCGTCGGCGGCAGGGGGGCACCGGGGAGCTGTTTTTT
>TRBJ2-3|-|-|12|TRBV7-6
CASSPNTDTQYF
TGTGCCAGCAGCCCCAACACCGATACGCAGTATTTT
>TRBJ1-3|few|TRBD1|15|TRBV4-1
CASSQEGQAGNTIYF
TGCGCCAGCAGCCAAGAGGGACAGGCTGGAAACACCATATATTTT
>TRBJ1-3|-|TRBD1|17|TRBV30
CAWMGQGRRGSGNTIYF
TGTGCCTGGATGGGACAGGGAAGGAGGGGCTCTGGAAACACCATATATTTT
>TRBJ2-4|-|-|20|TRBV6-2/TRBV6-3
CASSYKRARRLQLAKNIQYF
TGTGCCAGCAGTTACAAACGGGCCCGGAGGTTGCAACTAGCCAAAAACATTCAGTACTTC
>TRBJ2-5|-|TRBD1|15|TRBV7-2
CASSFRQGATETQYF
TGTGCCAGCAGCTTCCGACAGGGGGCGACGGAGACCCAGTACTTC
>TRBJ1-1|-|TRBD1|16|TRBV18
CASSPDTGTANTEAFF
TGTGCCAGCTCACCAGACACCGGGACAGCGAACACTGAAGCTTTCTTT
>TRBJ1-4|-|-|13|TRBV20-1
CSATEQGFEKLFF
TGCAGTGCTACTGAACAGGGTTTTGAAAAACTGTTTTTT
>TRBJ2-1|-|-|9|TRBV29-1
CSAGYEQFF
TGCAGCGCCGGTTATGAGCAGTTCTTC
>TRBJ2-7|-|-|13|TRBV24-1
CATSEDKSYEQYF
TGTGCCACCAGTGAGGACAAATCCTACGAGCAGTACTTC
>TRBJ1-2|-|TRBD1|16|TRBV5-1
CASRTGPERPIYGYTF
TGCGCCAGTAGGACAGGTCCCGAAAGACCTATCTATGGCTACACCTTC
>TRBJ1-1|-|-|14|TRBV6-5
CASSFTGLNTEAFF
TGTGCCAGCAGTTTCACAGGGTTGAACACTGAAGCTTTCTTT
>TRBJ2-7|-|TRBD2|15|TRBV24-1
CATSDFGGGLYEQYF
TGTGCCACCAGTGATTTTGGCGGGGGGCTATACGAGCAGTACTTC
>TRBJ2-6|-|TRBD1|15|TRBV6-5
CAGGQGYSGANVLTF
TGTGCCGGGGGACAGGGCTACTCTGGGGCCAACGTCCTGACTTTC
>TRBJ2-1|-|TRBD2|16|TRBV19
CASSTSLAGVSSEQFF
TGTGCCAGTAGTACTAGTCTAGCGGGGGTGTCTAGTGAGCAGTTCTTC
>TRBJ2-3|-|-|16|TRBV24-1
CATSDPRQRVTDTQYF
TGTGCCACCAGTGATCCTCGGCAGCGGGTCACAGATACGCAGTATTTT
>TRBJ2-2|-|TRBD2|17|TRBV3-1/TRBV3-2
CASSQDLLAGGPGELFF
TGTGCCAGCAGCCAAGATCTGCTAGCGGGGGGGCCCGGGGAGCTGTTTTTT
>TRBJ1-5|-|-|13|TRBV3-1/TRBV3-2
CASSQGGLQPQHF
TGTGCCAGCAGCCAAGGGGGGCTTCAGCCCCAGCATTTT
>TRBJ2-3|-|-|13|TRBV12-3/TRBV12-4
CASSREAADTQYF
TGTGCCAGCAGCCGAGAGGCAGCAGATACGCAGTATTTT
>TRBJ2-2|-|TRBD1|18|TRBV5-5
CASSLLFFRQGRPGELFF
TGTGCCAGCAGCTTGTTGTTCTTCCGACAGGGTCGGCCCGGGGAGCTGTTTTTT
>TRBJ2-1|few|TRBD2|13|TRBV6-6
CASSADGGGEQFF
TGTGCCAGCAGCGCCGACGGCGGGGGGGAGCAGTTCTTC
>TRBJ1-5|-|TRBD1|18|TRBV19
CASSPNPATRQGAKPQHF
TGTGCAAGTTCGCCAAATCCGGCTACAAGACAGGGGGCTAAGCCCCAGCATTTT
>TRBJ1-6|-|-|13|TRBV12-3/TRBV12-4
CASSFTGNSPLHF
TGTGCCAGCAGTTTCACAGGGAATTCACCCCTCCACTTT
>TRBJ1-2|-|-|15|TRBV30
CAWSVMSGNRYGYTF
TGTGCCTGGAGTGTAATGTCGGGTAATCGTTATGGCTACACCTTC
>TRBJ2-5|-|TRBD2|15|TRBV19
CASSISGTRGETQYF
TGTGCCAGTAGTATTAGCGGGACCAGAGGGGAGACCCAGTACTTC
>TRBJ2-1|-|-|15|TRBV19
CASSIVSGAYNEQFF
TGTGCCAGTAGTATTGTTTCCGGGGCCTACAATGAGCAGTTCTTC
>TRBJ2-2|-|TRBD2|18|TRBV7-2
CASSWRTSLASNTGELFF
TGTGCCAGCAGCTGGAGGACTAGCCTCGCATCGAACACCGGGGAGCTGTTTTTT
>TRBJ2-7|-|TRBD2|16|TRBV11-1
CASSIAGGIAGYEQYF
TGTGCCAGCAGCATAGCGGGGGGGATCGCGGGATACGAGCAGTACTTC
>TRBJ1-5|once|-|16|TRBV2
CASSELIRDNNQPQHF
TGTGCCAGCAGTGAATTAATCCGGGACAACAATCAGCCCCAGCATTTT
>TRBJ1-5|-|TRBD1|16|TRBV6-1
CASSVWGQGTVQPQHF
TGTGCCAGCAGTGTGTGGGGACAGGGGACTGTTCAGCCCCAGCATTTT
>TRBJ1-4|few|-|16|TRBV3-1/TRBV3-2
CASSQSGAGTNEKLFF
TGTGCCAGCAGCCAATCGGGCGCGGGAACTAATGAAAAACTGTTTTTT
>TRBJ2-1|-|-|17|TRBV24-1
CATSDSLQGFSYNEQFF
TGTGCCACCAGTGACTCTCTACAGGGTTTCTCCTACAATGAGCAGTTCTTC
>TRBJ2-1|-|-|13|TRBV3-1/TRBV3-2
CASSQAPTGGQFF
TGTGCCAGCAGCCAAGCGCCGACAGGCGGGCAGTTCTTC
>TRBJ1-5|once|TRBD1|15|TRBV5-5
CASSPSGQPNQPQHF
TGTGCCAGCAGCCCCTCGGGACAGCCGAATCAGCCCCAGCATTTT
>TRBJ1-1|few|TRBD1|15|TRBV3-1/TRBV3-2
CASSQDNRGRTEAFF
TGTGCCAGCAGCCAGGATAACAGGGGAAGGACTGAAGCTTTCTTT
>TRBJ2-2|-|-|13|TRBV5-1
CASTDKNTGELFF
TGCGCCAGCACGGACAAGAACACCGGGGAGCTGTTTTTT
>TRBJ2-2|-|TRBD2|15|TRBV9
CATGRGLAGPGELFF
TGTGCCACCGGCCGGGGACTAGCGGGCCCCGGGGAGCTGTTTTTT
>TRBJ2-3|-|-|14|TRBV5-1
CASSPSDRSDTQYF
TGCGCCAGCAGCCCATCGGACAGATCAGATACGCAGTATTTT
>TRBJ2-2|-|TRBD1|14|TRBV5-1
CASRRQGGTGELFF
TGCGCCAGCAGGCGACAGGGTGGCACCGGGGAGCTGTTTTTT
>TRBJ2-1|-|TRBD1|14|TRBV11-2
CASSLNRGANEQFF
TGTGCCAGCAGCTTAAACAGGGGGGCGAATGAGCAGTTCTTC